The 20 T cell receptor beta chains below were found in one sample sequenced in a study of radiation and T cells in renal cell carcinoma. Time point denoted: blood 4 weeks post-SBRT, at nephrectomy. The treatment was: 15 Gy SBRT to primary tumor, nephrectomy 4 weeks later. Using immunoSEQ multiplex PCR, the repertoire was profiled, and TCRdb retains in-frame clones only, with some absent. This sample has about 78,000 clones; about nine tenths occur once, and the top ten carry around 6%. This specimen consisted of blood, obtained from a patient whose treatment included radiotherapy and nephrectomy. The origin of the receptors is a woman aged 70 to 79 with renal cell carcinoma.

The rearrangement links TRBV30 to TRBJ2-2, with a possible D match to TRBD2 (6 bases). Germline assignment: CDR1 GTSNPN and CDR2 SVGIG (reference sequence). The CDR3 is 16 residues long. V lost 0 bases to trimming and J lost 5 bases, with 16 bases between them. CDR3 region: CAWSVGVRLGTGELFF. The CDR3, as DNA: TGTGCCTGGAGTGTAGGGGTCAGACTAGGGACCGGGGAGCTGTTTTTT.

The genes are TRBV7-2 and TRBJ2-6; D ambiguous. The V and J ends lost 3 bases and 1 base respectively, with 7 bases between them. The CDR3 is 15 amino acids. Per germline, CDR1 SGHTA and CDR2 FQGNSA. The CDR3 region has the DNA TGTGCCAGCAGCTTCCGAAATTCTGGGGCCAACGTCCTGACTTTC. This encodes CASSFRNSGANVLTF.

This clone appeared a few times. The chain employs TRBV19 and TRBJ2-2; D call uncertain. V was trimmed by 6 bases and J by 4 bases, leaving 9 bases between them. Germline CDR1 LNHDA, CDR2 SQIVND (reference sequence). The CDR3 extends over 13 amino acids. The CDR3 DNA sequence: TGTGCCAGTAGGACCTACAGCACCGGGGAGCTGTTTTTT. This gives the protein CASRTYSTGELFF. The variable domain in full, completed from reference TRBV19 and TRBJ2-2, reads DGGITQSPKYLFRKEGQNVTLSCEQNLNHDAMYWYRQDPGQGLRLIYYSQIVNDFQKGDIAEGYSVSREKKESFPLTVTSAQKNPTAFYLCASRTYSTGELFFGEGSRLTVL.

This clone has only a few counts. The V and J genes are TRBV6-1 and TRBJ1-1; a weak D match, TRBD1 (6 bases). With 6 bases removed from V and 4 bases from J, the gap between germline ends came to 12 bases. From germline, CDR1 is MNHNS and CDR2 SASEGT. This CDR3 spans 13 amino acids. The CDR3 region is CASRQGGGTEAFF. CDR3 nucleotides: TGTGCCAGCAGACAGGGAGGAGGCACTGAAGCTTTCTTT.

V usage is TRBV6-5 and J usage is TRBJ1-1, with D perhaps matching TRBD1 (5 bases). Germline values: CDR1 MNHEY, CDR2 SVGAGI. With 1 base removed from V and 3 bases from J, the gap between germline ends came to 9 bases. The CDR3 length is 14 residues. The CDR3 region has the DNA TGTGCCAGCAGTTACTTCGGAGGGGACACTGAAGCTTTCTTT. It translates to CASSYFGGDTEAFF.

CDR3 in amino acids: CASSPGGNNQPQHF. CDR3 DNA sequence: TGTGCCAGTAGTCCCGGCGGGAACAATCAGCCCCAGCATTTT. The chain couples TRBV19 to TRBJ1-5; no clear D gene. The germline V gene has CDR1 LNHDA and CDR2 SQIVND (reference sequence). V was trimmed by 5 bases and J by 3 bases, leaving 11 bases between them. There are 14 residues in the CDR3.

V gene TRBV7-2 combines with J gene TRBJ1-2; TRBD1 agrees at 9 bases. CDR1 is SGHTA, CDR2 FQGNSA, per germline. V was clipped by 3 bases and J by 1 base; unmatched bases: 6. This CDR3 is 16 amino acids long. The CDR3 region has the DNA TGTGCCAGCAGCTTCGGGACAGGGTTTAGTAACTATGGCTACACCTTC. Translated, it gives CASSFGTGFSNYGYTF.

This chain links TRBV28 with TRBJ1-1; 8 nucleotides line up with TRBD1. CDR3 length: 15 amino acids. Germline values: CDR1 MDHEN, CDR2 SYDVKM. V shed 5 bases and J 3 bases; nucleotides not matched to a gene: 8. The CDR3 spells CASSPYKTGDTEAFF. CDR3 nucleotides: TGTGCCAGCAGTCCCTATAAGACAGGGGACACTGAAGCTTTCTTT.

The chain couples TRBV13 to TRBJ2-6, with D perhaps matching TRBD2 (6 bases). Trimming left V 0 bases short and J 3 bases short, with 9 bases between. The CDR3 spans 16 residues. Germline CDR1 is PRHDT and CDR2 is FYEKMQ (reference sequence). This CDR3 is CASSLGQGLGANVLTF. Written as DNA, the CDR3 is TGTGCCAGCAGCTTAGGCCAGGGACTTGGGGCCAACGTCCTGACTTTC.

The chain recombines TRBV7-9 with TRBJ1-1; the D gene is possibly TRBD1 (6 bases). The CDR3 covers 14 residues. V gave up 4 bases and J gave up 1 base, with 10 bases separating them. Germline CDR1 reads SEHNR; CDR2 reads FQNEAQ (reference sequence). The CDR3 spells CASSYPGQNTEAFF. In DNA, the CDR3 is TGTGCCAGCAGCTACCCGGGACAGAACACTGAAGCTTTCTTT.

The rearrangement joins TRBV10-3 to TRBJ1-1; 7 nucleotides line up with TRBD1. J lost 4 bases, V lost 11 bases, and 4 bases had no gene match. Germline V lookup: CDR1 ENHRY, CDR2 SYGVKD. The CDR3 contains 11 residues. The CDR3 loop is CASWDSTEAFF. The CDR3 DNA follows: TGTGCCTCCTGGGACAGCACTGAAGCTTTCTTT.

The chain recombines TRBV4-1 with TRBJ2-7; perhaps D is TRBD1 or TRBD2 (5 bases each). CDR1 is MGHRA and CDR2 is YSYEKL in the germline V gene. The CDR3 loop spans 15 amino acids. V shed 0 bases and J shed 2 bases, with 11 bases lying between them. The CDR3 DNA reads TGCGCCAGCAGCCAAGAGTTGGGACCAACCTACGAGCAGTACTTC. Translated: CASSQELGPTYEQYF.

Here the CDR3 reads CASTRGDYGYTF. In nucleotides, the CDR3 is TGTGCCAGCACCCGGGGGGACTATGGCTACACCTTC. The chain recombines TRBV7-9 with TRBJ1-2; D might be TRBD1 (5 bases). The CDR3 totals 12 residues. V lost 7 bases to trimming and J lost 3 bases, with 9 bases between them. CDR1 and CDR2 from the germline V gene are SEHNR and FQNEAQ (reference sequence).

The chain employs TRBV2 and TRBJ2-1, with TRBD1 as a possible D gene (6 bases). This CDR3 is built from 14 residues. Germline CDR1 and CDR2: SNHLY and FYNNEI. Trimming pared 4 bases from V and 6 bases from J, leaving 13 bases between. CDR3 DNA: TGTGCCAGCAGTGGGGGACATCGGCTCAATGAGCAGTTCTTC. Amino acids: CASSGGHRLNEQFF.

The V and J genes are TRBV6-5 and TRBJ2-7, with a weak D call TRBD1 (5 bases). Germline V gene lookup returns CDR1 MNHEY and CDR2 SVGAGI. V gave up 6 bases and J gave up 2 bases, with 14 bases separating them. The CDR3 covers 14 residues. Here the CDR3 DNA reads TGTGCCAGCAGCGACAGCACCCAAACCTACGAGCAGTACTTC. This codes for CASSDSTQTYEQYF.

This chain joins TRBV6-5 and TRBJ2-7, with 7 bases fitting TRBD1. This CDR3 has 12 residues. Trimming cost V 5 bases and J 3 bases; bases outside gene matches: 1. Germline-derived CDR1 and CDR2 are MNHEY and SVGAGI. The CDR3 spells CASSRQGYEQYF. The CDR3 nucleotides are TGTGCCAGCAGTAGACAGGGCTACGAGCAGTACTTC.

The CDR3 sequence: CASSSDRSTYEQYF. As DNA, the CDR3 is TGTGCCAGCAGCTCGGACAGGTCTACCTACGAGCAGTACTTC. The chain couples TRBV7-2 to TRBJ2-5, with TRBD1 matching over 7 bases. The J call is in doubt because the DNA end fits TRBJ2-7 better. The CDR3 covers 14 residues. Per germline, CDR1 SGHTA and CDR2 FQGNSA.

A single count supports this clone. The chain links TRBV6-6 to TRBJ2-7; 12 bases map to TRBD1. J was trimmed by 7 bases and V by 5 bases; bases with no gene match: 12. The CDR3 totals 16 residues. From germline, CDR1 is MNHNY and CDR2 SVGAGI (reference sequence). As DNA, the CDR3 is TGTGCCAGCAGTCCTGCCCGGGGACAGGGGGCGGGAGAGCAGTACTTC. Translation: CASSPARGQGAGEQYF.

The chain has TRBV19 and TRBJ1-1; weak D call: TRBD1 (5 bases). The V gene lost 7 bases and the J gene lost 4 bases, with 16 bases spanning the gap. The germline V gene has CDR1 LNHDA and CDR2 SQIVND (reference sequence). The CDR3 is 14 residues long. CDR3 nucleotide sequence: TGTGCCAGTATCGCCAACTGGGGGGGCACTGAAGCTTTCTTT. Its protein is CASIANWGGTEAFF.

The V and J genes are TRBV7-2 and TRBJ2-1; a weak D match, TRBD2 (5 bases). This CDR3 spans 16 amino acids. CDR1 is SGHTA and CDR2 is FQGNSA in the germline V gene. Trimming took 5 bases from V and 5 from J, leaving 19 bases between them. The CDR3 sequence is CASSPRLGRVNNEQFF. In nucleotides, the CDR3 is TGTGCCAGCAGCCCGAGATTAGGGCGGGTGAACAATGAGCAGTTCTTC.